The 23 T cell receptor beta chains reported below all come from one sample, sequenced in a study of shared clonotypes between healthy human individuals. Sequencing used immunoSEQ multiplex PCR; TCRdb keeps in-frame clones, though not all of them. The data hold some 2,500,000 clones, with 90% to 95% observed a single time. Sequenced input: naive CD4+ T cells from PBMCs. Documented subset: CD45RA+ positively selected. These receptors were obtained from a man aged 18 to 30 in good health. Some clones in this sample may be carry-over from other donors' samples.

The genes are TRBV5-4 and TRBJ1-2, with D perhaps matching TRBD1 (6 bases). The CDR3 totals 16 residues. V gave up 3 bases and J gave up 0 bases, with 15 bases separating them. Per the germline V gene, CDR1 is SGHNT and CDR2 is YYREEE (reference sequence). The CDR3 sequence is CASSSKGDQANYGYTF. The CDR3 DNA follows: TGTGCCAGCAGCTCCAAGGGGGACCAAGCTAACTATGGCTACACCTTC.

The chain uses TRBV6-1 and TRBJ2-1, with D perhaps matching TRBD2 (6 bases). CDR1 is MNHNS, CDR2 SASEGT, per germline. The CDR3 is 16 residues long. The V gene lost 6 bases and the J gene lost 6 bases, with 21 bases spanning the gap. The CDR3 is CASREHSGRAPNEQFF. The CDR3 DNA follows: TGTGCCAGCAGGGAACATAGCGGTCGCGCCCCCAATGAGCAGTTCTTC.

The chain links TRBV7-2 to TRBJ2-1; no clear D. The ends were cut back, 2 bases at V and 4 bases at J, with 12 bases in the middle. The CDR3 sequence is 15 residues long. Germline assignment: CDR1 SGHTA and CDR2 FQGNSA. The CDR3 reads CASSLLGMGYNEQFF. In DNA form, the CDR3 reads TGTGCCAGCAGCTTATTGGGGATGGGGTACAATGAGCAGTTCTTC.

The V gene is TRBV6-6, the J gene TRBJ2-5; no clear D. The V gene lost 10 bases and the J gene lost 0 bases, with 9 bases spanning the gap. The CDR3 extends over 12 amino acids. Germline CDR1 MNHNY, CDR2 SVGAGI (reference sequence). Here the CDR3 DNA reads TGTGCCACCGGACGTAACCAAGAGACCCAGTACTTC. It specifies CATGRNQETQYF.

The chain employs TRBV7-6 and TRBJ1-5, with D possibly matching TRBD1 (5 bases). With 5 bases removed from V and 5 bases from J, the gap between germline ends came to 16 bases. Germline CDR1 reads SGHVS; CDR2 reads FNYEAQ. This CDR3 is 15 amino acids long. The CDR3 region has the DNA TGTGCCAGCAGCCGCCTCGGGGGAGGCTATCAGCCCCAGCATTTT. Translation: CASSRLGGGYQPQHF.

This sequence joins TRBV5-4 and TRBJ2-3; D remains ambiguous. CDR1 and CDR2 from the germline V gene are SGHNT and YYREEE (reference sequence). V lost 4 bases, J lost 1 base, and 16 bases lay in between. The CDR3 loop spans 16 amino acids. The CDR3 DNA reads TGTGCCAGCAGCCGACCCGGCAGGTCCGGCACAGATACGCAGTATTTT. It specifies CASSRPGRSGTDTQYF.

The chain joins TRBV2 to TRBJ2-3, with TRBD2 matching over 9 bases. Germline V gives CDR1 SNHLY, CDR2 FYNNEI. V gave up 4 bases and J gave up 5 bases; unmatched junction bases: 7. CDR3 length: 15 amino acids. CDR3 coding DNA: TGTGCCAGCAGTGGGGCGGGAGGGCCGGTAGATACGCAGTATTTT. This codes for CASSGAGGPVDTQYF.

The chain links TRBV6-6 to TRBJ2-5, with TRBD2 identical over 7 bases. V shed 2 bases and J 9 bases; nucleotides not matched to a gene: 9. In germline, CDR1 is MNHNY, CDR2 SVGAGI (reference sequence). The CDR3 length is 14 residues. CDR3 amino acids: CASSYPRPAGAQYF. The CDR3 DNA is TGTGCCAGCAGTTACCCTCGGCCCGCGGGGGCCCAGTACTTC.

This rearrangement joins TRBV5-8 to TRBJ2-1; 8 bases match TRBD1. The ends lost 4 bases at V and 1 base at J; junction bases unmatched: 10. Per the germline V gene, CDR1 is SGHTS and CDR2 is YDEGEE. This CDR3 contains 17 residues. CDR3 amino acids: CASSPGADRASYNEQFF. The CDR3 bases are TGTGCCAGCAGCCCGGGGGCGGACAGGGCATCCTACAATGAGCAGTTCTTC.

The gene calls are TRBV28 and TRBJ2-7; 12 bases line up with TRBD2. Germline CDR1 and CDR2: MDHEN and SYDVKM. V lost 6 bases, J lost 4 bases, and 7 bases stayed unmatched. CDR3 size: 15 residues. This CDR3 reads CASRTLAGGGYEQYF. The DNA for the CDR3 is TGTGCCAGCAGAACACTAGCGGGAGGAGGATACGAGCAGTACTTC.

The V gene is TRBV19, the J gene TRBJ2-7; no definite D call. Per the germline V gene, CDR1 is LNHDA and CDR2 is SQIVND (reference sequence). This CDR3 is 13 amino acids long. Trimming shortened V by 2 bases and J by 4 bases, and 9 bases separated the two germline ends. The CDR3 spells CASSILANYEQYF. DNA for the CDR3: TGTGCCAGTAGTATACTCGCAAATTACGAGCAGTACTTC.

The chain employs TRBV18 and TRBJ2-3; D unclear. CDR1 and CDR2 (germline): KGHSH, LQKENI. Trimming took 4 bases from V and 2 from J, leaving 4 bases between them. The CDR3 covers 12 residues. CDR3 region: CASSHYTDTQYF. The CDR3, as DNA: TGTGCCAGCTCACACTACACAGATACGCAGTATTTT.

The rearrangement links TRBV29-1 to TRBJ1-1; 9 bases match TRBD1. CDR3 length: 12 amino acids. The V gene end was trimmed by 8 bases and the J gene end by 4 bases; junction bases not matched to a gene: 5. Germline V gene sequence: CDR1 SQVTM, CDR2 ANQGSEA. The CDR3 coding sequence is TGCAGCTCAGAGGACAGGGGCACTGAAGCTTTCTTT. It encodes CSSEDRGTEAFF.

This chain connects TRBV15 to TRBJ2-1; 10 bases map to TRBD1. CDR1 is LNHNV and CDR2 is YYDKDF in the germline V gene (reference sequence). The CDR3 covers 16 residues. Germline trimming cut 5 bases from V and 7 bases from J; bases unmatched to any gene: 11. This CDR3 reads CATSPHLGTGANEQFF. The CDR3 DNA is TGTGCCACCAGCCCCCACCTCGGGACAGGGGCAAATGAGCAGTTCTTC.

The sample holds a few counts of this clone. The CDR3 coding sequence is TGTGCCAGCAGCTGGGGACAGGGGAACTATGGCTACACCTTC. Its translation: CASSWGQGNYGYTF. The chain carries TRBV7-8 and TRBJ1-2, with 10 bases identical to TRBD1. Germline V lookup: CDR1 SGHVS, CDR2 FQNEAQ. CDR3 length: 14 residues. V lost 4 bases and J lost 2; bases outside the gene matches: 1.

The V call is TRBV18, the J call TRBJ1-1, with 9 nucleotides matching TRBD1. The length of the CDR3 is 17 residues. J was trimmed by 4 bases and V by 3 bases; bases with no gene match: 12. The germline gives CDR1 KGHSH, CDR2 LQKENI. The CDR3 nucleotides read TGTGCCAGCTCACCCACAGGGGGCTCACCCCTATCCACTGAAGCTTTCTTT. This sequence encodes CASSPTGGSPLSTEAFF.

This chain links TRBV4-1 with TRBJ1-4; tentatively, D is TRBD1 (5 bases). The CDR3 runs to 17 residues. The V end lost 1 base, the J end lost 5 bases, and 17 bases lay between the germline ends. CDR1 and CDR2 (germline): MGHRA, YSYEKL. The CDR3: CASSQGRRRGFNEKLFF. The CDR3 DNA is TGCGCCAGCAGCCAAGGCCGAAGGAGGGGCTTCAATGAAAAACTGTTTTTT.

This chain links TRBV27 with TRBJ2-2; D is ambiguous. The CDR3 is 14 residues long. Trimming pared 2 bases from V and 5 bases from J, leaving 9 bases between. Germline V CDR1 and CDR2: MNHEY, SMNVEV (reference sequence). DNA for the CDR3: TGTGCCAGCAGTTTAAATGGGGATACCGGGGAGCTGTTTTTT. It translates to CASSLNGDTGELFF.

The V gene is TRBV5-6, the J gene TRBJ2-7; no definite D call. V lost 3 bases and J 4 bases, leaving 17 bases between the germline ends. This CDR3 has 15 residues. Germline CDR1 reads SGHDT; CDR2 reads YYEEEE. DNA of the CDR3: TGTGCCAGCAGCTCGATGGGTCCAGGTGGGTACGAGCAGTACTTC. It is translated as CASSSMGPGGYEQYF. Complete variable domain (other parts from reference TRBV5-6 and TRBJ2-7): DAGVTQSPTHLIKTRGQQVTLRCSPKSGHDTVSWYQQALGQGPQFIFQYYEEEERQRGNFPDRFSGHQFPNYSSELNVNALLLGDSALYLCASSSMGPGGYEQYFGPGTRLTVT.

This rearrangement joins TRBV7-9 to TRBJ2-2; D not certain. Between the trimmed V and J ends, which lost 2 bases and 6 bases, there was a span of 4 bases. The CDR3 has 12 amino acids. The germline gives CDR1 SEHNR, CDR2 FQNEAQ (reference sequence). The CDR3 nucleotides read TGTGCCAGCAGCTTAACTCCCGGGGAGCTGTTTTTT. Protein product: CASSLTPGELFF. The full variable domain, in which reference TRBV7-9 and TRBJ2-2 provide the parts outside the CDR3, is DTGVSQNPRHKITKRGQNVTFRCDPISEHNRLYWYRQTLGQGPEFLTYFQNEAQLEKSRLLSDRFSAERPKGSFSTLEIQRTEQGDSAMYLCASSLTPGELFFGEGSRLTVL.

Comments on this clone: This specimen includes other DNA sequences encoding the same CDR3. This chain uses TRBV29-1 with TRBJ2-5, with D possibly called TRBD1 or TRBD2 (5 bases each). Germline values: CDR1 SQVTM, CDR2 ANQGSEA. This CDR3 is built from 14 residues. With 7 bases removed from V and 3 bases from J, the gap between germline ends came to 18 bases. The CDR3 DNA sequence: TGCAGCGCGAGGGGTCAAGCAGGAAAAGAGACCCAGTACTTC. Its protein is CSARGQAGKETQYF.

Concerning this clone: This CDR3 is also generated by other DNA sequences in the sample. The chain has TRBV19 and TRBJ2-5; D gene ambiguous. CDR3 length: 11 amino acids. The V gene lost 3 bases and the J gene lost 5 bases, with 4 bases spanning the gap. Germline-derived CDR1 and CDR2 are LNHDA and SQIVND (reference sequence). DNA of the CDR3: TGTGCCAGTAGTATTCAGGAGACCCAGTACTTC. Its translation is CASSIQETQYF.

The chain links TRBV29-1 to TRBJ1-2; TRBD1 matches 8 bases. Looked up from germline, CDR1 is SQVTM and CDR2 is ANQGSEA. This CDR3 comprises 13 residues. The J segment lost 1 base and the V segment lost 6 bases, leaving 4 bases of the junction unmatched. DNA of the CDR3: TGCAGCGTGGAGGACAGGGTTAACTATGGCTACACCTTC. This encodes CSVEDRVNYGYTF.